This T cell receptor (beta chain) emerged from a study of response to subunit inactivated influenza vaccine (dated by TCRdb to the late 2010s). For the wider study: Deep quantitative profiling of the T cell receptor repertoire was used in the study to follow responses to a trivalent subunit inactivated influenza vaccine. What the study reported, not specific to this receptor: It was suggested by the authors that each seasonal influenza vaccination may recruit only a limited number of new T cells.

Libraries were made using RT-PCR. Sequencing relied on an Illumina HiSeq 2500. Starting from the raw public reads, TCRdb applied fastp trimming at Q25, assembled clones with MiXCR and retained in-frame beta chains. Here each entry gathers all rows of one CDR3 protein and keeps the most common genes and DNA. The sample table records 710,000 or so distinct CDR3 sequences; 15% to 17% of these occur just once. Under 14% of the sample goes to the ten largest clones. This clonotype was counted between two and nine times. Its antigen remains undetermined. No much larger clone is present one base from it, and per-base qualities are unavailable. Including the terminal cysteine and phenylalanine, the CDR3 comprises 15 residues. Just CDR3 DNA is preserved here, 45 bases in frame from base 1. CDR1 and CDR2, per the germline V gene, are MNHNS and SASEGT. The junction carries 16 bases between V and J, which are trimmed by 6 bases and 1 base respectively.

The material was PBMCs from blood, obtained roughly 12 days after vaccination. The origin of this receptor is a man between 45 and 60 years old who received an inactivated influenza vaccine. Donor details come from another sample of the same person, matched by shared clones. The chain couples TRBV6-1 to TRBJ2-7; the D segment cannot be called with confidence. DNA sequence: TGTGCCAGCAGCCCTAGTGCCCCCTCATCCTACGAGCAGTACTTC. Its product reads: CASSPSAPSSYEQYF.